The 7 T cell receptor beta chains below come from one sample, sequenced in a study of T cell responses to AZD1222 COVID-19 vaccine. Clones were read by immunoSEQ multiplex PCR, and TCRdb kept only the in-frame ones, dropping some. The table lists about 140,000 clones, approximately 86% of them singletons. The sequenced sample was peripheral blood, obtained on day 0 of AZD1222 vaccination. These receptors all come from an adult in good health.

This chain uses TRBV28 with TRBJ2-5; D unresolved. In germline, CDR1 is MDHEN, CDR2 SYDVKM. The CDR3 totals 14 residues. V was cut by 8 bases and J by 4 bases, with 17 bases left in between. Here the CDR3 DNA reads TGTGCCAGCGTTCCAGCCGTCCTACGAGAGACCCAGTACTTC. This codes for CASVPAVLRETQYF.

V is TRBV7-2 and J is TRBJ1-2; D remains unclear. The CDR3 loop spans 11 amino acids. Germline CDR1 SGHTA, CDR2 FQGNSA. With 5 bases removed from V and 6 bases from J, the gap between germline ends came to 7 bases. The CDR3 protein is CASSPGDGYTF. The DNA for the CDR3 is TGTGCCAGCAGCCCTGGGGATGGCTACACCTTC. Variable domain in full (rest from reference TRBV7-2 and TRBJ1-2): GAGVSQSPSNKVTEKGKDVELRCDPISGHTALYWYRQSLGQGLEFLIYFQGNSAPDKSGLPSDRFSAERTGGSVSTLTIQRTQQEDSAVYLCASSPGDGYTFGSGTRLTVV.

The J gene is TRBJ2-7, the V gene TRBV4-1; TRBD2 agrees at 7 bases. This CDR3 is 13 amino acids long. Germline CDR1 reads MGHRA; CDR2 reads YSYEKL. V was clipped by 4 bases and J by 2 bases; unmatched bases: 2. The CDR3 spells CASSRDYPYEQYF. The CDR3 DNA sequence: TGCGCCAGCAGCCGGGACTACCCCTACGAGCAGTACTTC.

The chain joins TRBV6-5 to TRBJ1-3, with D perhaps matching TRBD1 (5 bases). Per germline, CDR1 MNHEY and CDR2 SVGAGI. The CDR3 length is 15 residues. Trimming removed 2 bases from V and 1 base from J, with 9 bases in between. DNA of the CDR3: TGTGCCAGCAGTTACGCGGCAGGGTCTGGAAACACCATATATTTT. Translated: CASSYAAGSGNTIYF.

The CDR3 DNA follows: TGCGCCAGCAGCCAACAGGGACGTTCAATTTCCCTCTACGGCTACACCTTC. It is translated as CASSQQGRSISLYGYTF. The rearrangement joins TRBV4-3 to TRBJ1-2; D might be TRBD1 (5 bases). The V gene lost 2 bases and the J gene lost 8 bases, with 24 bases spanning the gap. Germline V gene lookup returns CDR1 LGHNA and CDR2 YSLEER. The CDR3 extends over 17 amino acids.

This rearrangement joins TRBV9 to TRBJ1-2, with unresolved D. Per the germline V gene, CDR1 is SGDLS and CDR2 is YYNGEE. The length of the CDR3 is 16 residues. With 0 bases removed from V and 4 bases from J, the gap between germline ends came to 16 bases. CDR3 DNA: TGTGCCAGCAGCGTAGGTAATTTGGGCGGCGTCTATGGCTACACCTTC. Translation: CASSVGNLGGVYGYTF.

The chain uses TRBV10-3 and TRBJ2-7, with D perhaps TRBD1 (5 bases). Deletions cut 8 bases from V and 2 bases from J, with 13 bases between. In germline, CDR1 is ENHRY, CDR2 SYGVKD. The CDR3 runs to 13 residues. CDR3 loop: CAIGQGYPYEQYF. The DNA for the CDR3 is TGTGCCATCGGCCAGGGTTACCCCTACGAGCAGTACTTC.